These 17 T cell receptor beta chains were all obtained from the same sample, sequenced in a study of T-cell reconstitution after alpha-beta-depleted transplantation in children. Using unique molecular identifiers, the investigators prepared the TCRbeta library. TCRdb itself ran the PCR reads through MiXCR, one entry per CDR3 protein. The sample lists around 440,000 distinct CDR3 sequences, around 15% occurring once. The sample here was PBMCs, mostly from graft donor cells, taken 360 days after TCRalphabeta/CD19-depleted stem cell transplant. These receptors all come from a boy in the first two years of life who had a stem cell transplant for Wiskott-Aldrich syndrome, so the T cells may come from the graft donor.

The chain joins TRBV4-3 to TRBJ2-5; D is perhaps TRBD1 or TRBD2 (6 bases each). Deletions cut 7 bases from V and 2 bases from J, with 17 bases between. CDR3 size: 15 residues. Germline-derived CDR1 and CDR2 are LGHNA and YSLEER. CDR3 sequence: CASTPHTGRQETQYF. The CDR3 DNA reads as TGCGCCAGCACCCCTCATACAGGGAGGCAAGAGACCCAGTACTTC.

The chain recombines TRBV2 with TRBJ1-1, with 7 bases fitting TRBD1. In germline, CDR1 is SNHLY, CDR2 FYNNEI. The CDR3 is 14 amino acids. The ends lost 6 bases at V and 6 bases at J; junction bases unmatched: 10. The CDR3 loop reads CASSDGQVVAEAFF. The CDR3 DNA follows: TGTGCCAGCAGCGACGGACAGGTCGTCGCTGAAGCTTTCTTT.

V gene TRBV20-1 combines with J gene TRBJ2-7, with TRBD1 matching 9 bases. Losses at the gene ends were 5 bases for V and 2 bases for J; bases not matched to a gene: 22. The CDR3 runs to 19 residues. From germline, CDR1 is DFQATT and CDR2 SNEGSKA (reference sequence). The CDR3 region has the DNA TGCAGTGCTCTCTATCGAGGGACAGGGAAACTAAGAGGGACCTACGAGCAGTACTTC. Protein: CSALYRGTGKLRGTYEQYF.

This clonotype was detected a few times. The chain uses TRBV7-9 and TRBJ2-3, with D tentatively TRBD1 (5 bases). This CDR3 comprises 16 residues. V gave up 3 bases and J gave up 1 base, with 14 bases separating them. Germline values: CDR1 SEHNR, CDR2 FQNEAQ (reference sequence). Written as DNA, the CDR3 is TGTGCCAGCAGCTTTAGACAGTCCCTTGGCACAGATACGCAGTATTTT. As protein: CASSFRQSLGTDTQYF.

V and J are TRBV2 and TRBJ2-3; 15 bases map to TRBD2. This CDR3 region has 20 residues. Looked up from germline, CDR1 is SNHLY and CDR2 is FYNNEI. V shed 6 bases, J shed 3 bases, and the junction held 16 bases outside the gene matches. CDR3: CASRLQLWTSGGGETDTQYF. The CDR3 DNA is TGTGCCAGCAGGCTACAATTATGGACTAGCGGGGGGGGCGAGACAGATACGCAGTATTTT.

This sequence joins TRBV12-3 or TRBV12-4 and TRBJ1-5; D may be TRBD1 (5 bases). Trimming removed 2 bases at V and 9 bases at J, with 14 bases between. CDR3 length: 14 amino acids. DNA of the CDR3: TGTGCCAGCAGTTTAAGGGAAGGGGAGGCGCCCCAGCATTTT. As protein: CASSLREGEAPQHF.

This clonotype was detected a few times. The chain links TRBV6-5 to TRBJ2-2; D is unclear. V lost 0 bases, J lost 7 bases, and 9 bases lay in between. CDR3 length: 14 amino acids. Germline-derived CDR1 and CDR2 are MNHEY and SVGAGI. Here the CDR3 reads CASSYSSSYGELFF. CDR3 in DNA: TGTGCCAGCAGTTACTCGAGTAGCTACGGGGAGCTGTTTTTT.

This clonotype appeared many times. The chain joins TRBV6-1 to TRBJ2-2, with 7 bases lining up with TRBD1. This CDR3 comprises 16 residues. V lost 7 bases to trimming and J lost 1 base; unmatched junction nucleotides: 9. The germline gives CDR1 MNHNS, CDR2 SASEGT. CDR3 protein: CASTKRRTGNTGELFF. In DNA, the CDR3 is TGTGCCAGCACAAAAAGGAGGACAGGGAACACCGGGGAGCTGTTTTTT.

This chain uses TRBV9 with TRBJ2-5; D tentatively fits TRBD1 or TRBD2 (5 bases each). The CDR3 has 13 amino acids. The germline V gene has CDR1 SGDLS and CDR2 YYNGEE. V gave up 0 bases and J gave up 5 bases, with 8 bases separating them. The CDR3 loop reads CASSVGGEETQYF. The CDR3 DNA reads TGTGCCAGCAGCGTAGGAGGGGAGGAGACCCAGTACTTC.

CDR3 residues: CSASVGDGYGYTF. In DNA form, the CDR3 reads TGCAGTGCTAGTGTTGGCGACGGCTATGGCTACACCTTC. The chain couples TRBV20-1 to TRBJ1-2, with unresolved D. V was pared by 3 bases and J by 4 bases, with 12 bases between. The CDR3 runs 13 residues. Germline V gives CDR1 DFQATT, CDR2 SNEGSKA (reference sequence).

This clonotype appeared a few times. J is TRBJ1-5 and V is TRBV12-3 or TRBV12-4, with D hard to call. The CDR3 has 14 amino acids. The germline V and J ends were trimmed by 3 bases and 6 bases, with 12 bases remaining between them. CDR3 sequence: CASSFRRMGQPQHF. The CDR3 nucleotides are TGTGCCAGCAGTTTTCGCAGAATGGGTCAGCCCCAGCATTTT.

A few counts support this clonotype. This chain connects TRBV5-1 to TRBJ2-7; D gene ambiguous. Germline CDR1 and CDR2: SGHRS and YFSETQ. The ends were cut back, 4 bases at V and 2 bases at J, with 13 bases in the middle. CDR3 length equals 14 residues. In nucleotides, the CDR3 is TGCGCCAGCAGCCCTCCCGGGCCCCCCTACGAGCAGTACTTC. Protein product: CASSPPGPPYEQYF.

There are a few counts of this clonotype. The gene calls are TRBV6-1 and TRBJ1-5, with D unresolved. The CDR3 is made up of 13 amino acids. V gave up 6 bases and J gave up 3 bases, with 9 bases separating them. CDR1 and CDR2 from the germline V gene are MNHNS and SASEGT. The DNA of the CDR3 is TGTGCCAGCAGCCGACGGAACAATCAGCCCCAGCATTTT. This sequence encodes CASSRRNNQPQHF.

In this sample, this clonotype turned up many times. The chain has TRBV29-1 and TRBJ2-5, with D possibly TRBD1 on 6 matching bases. Trimming shortened V by 4 bases and J by 4 bases, and 10 bases separated the two germline ends. Germline-derived CDR1 and CDR2 are SQVTM and ANQGSEA. The CDR3 is made up of 12 amino acids. The CDR3 here is CSVGQGLETQYF. In DNA form, the CDR3 reads TGCAGCGTTGGGCAGGGGCTAGAGACCCAGTACTTC. The whole variable domain, remainder taken from reference TRBV29-1 and TRBJ2-5, is SAVISQKPSRDICQRGTSLTIQCQVDSQVTMMFWYRQQPGQSLTLIATANQGSEATYESGFVIDKFPISRPNLTFSTLTVSNMSPEDSSIYLCSVGQGLETQYFGPGTRLLVL.

This clonotype showed up just a few times. The J gene is TRBJ2-1, the V gene TRBV5-5; 7 bases are a match to TRBD2. Germline V gene lookup returns CDR1 SGHKS and CDR2 YYEKEE (reference sequence). This CDR3 comprises 17 residues. V shed 1 base and J 7 bases; nucleotides not matched to a gene: 14. For the CDR3, the DNA is TGTGCCAGCAGCTTGTCCTCGAAAGGACTAGGGTGGAATGAGCAGTTCTTC. Amino acid sequence: CASSLSSKGLGWNEQFF.

This rearrangement joins TRBV21-1 to TRBJ2-5; the table's D call, TRBD2, has no DNA check behind it. TRBV21-1 is assigned pseudogene status. The CDR3 spans 17 residues. The CDR3 DNA reads as TGTGCCAGCAGCAAAGGTGTAAGCGGGGGGCCGGCGAAGACCCAGTACTTC. This encodes CASSKGVSGGPAKTQYF.

The V call is TRBV20-1, the J call TRBJ1-5; 9 nucleotides align to TRBD1. J lost 1 base, V lost 2 bases, and 3 bases had no gene match. This CDR3 comprises 15 residues. Germline-derived CDR1 and CDR2 are DFQATT and SNEGSKA (reference sequence). This CDR3 reads CSARLQGASNQPQHF. The DNA for the CDR3 is TGCAGTGCTAGATTACAGGGGGCCAGCAATCAGCCCCAGCATTTT.